These 3 T cell receptor beta chains were all obtained from the same sample, sequenced in a study of blood T cell repertoires in COVID-19. Produced via immunoSEQ multiplex PCR; TCRdb's table is partial and in-frame only. The sample has about 140,000 clones, roughly 80% seen once. Sequencing was carried out using peripheral blood. The receptors stem from a woman aged 80 or older with acute or convalescent COVID-19.

The chain couples TRBV19 to TRBJ1-6, with TRBD1 identical over 7 bases. CDR3 length: 16 residues. J gave up 7 bases and V 3 bases, and 9 bases lay outside the gene matches. Germline V gene data show CDR1 as LNHDA and CDR2 as SQIVND (reference sequence). CDR3 DNA sequence: TGTGCCAGTAGTATTTTGAGACAGGGTGTAAATTCACCCCTCCACTTT. It translates to CASSILRQGVNSPLHF.

V gene TRBV5-1 combines with J gene TRBJ2-7; 7 positions match TRBD1. Germline values: CDR1 SGHRS, CDR2 YFSETQ. The junction had 5 bases not matched to a gene; V was cut back by 4 bases and J by 1 base. The CDR3 is made up of 14 amino acids. The CDR3 DNA follows: TGCGCCAGCAGCGAGCAGGGACAGTCCTACGAGCAGTACTTC. Translating it yields CASSEQGQSYEQYF.

The V call is TRBV21-1, the J call TRBJ1-3; the DNA was not compared with TRBD1, the D call given in the table. TRBV21-1 is listed as a pseudogene. The CDR3 has 14 amino acids. The CDR3 region is CASSRTATGNTIYF. The CDR3 bases are TGTGCCAGCAGCAGGACAGCCACTGGAAACACCATATATTTT.